This TCR beta chain appears in the sequencing data of a study of blood T cell repertoires in COVID-19 (dated by TCRdb to about 2020). Notes on the research overall: Samples covering the acute and convalescent phases of COVID-19 were provided by collaborators in the United States, Italy and Spain. The prospective study material was composed of cDNA or gDNA derived from T cells, B-cell-depleted T cells, or PBMCs. A de-identified subject ID, COVID-19 status, age in years and sex were almost always included in the sample metadata. Subjects who had been exposed to COVID-19, were actively infected with it, or had recovered from it provided the deeply sampled blood TCRbeta repertoires that made up the dataset. Samples were obtained from the ongoing ImmuneRACE study (first 160 participants) and from 950 to 1,500 subjects provided by 6 global collaborators. HLA class I and class II types, where available, came from metadata supplied by the sample provider rather than from assay-based typing. The repertoires were released in a freely available public database intended as a resource for research on the immune response to SARS-CoV-2. What the study reported, not specific to this receptor: How much clinical and demographic metadata was included differed by source and by participant, and the metadata was provided uncurated.

TCRbeta CDR3 regions were amplified from genomic DNA by means of the immunoSEQ Assay, a bias-controlled multiplex PCR. The authors' analysis ran thus. The number of nucleated cells in each sample was estimated by amplification of reference gene primers within the assay. Sequence reads were collapsed and filtered to measure the absolute abundance of every unique TCRbeta CDR3 rearrangement. Productive Simpson clonality was computed per sample as the square root of Simpson's diversity index over productive rearrangements. TCRdb re-hosts the immuneACCESS table, in-frame sequences only. Its copies lack some clones; in the studies checked, an unresolved V gene accounts for under half of them, and the cause for the rest is not known. The D gene and trimming were derived from the DNA, and the V and J assignments and clone size from that table. The sample table contains under 55,000 clones; only one count was recorded for more than 70% of them. The ten top clones hold roughly an eighth of the sample.

The collaborating institutions used their own protocols to collect whole blood in K2EDTA tubes. For TCRbeta analysis, collaborator samples were shipped as frozen whole blood, as isolated PBMCs, or as DNA extracted from either sample type. Note on this clone: No cognate antigen has been identified for it. Nothing much larger sits one base from this clone, and base qualities are not available.

V loses 4 bases, J loses 0 bases, and the germline ends lie 12 bases apart. Measured from the cysteine to the phenylalanine, the CDR3 is 16 residues long. Only the CDR3 part of the read is kept: 48 bases, read in frame from the first base. From a lookup of the germline V gene, CDR1 and CDR2 are MGHRA and YSYEKL. The clonotype originates from a human donor in a cohort sampled during active COVID-19. The sample taken for sequencing was peripheral blood. The chain employs TRBV4-1 and TRBJ1-4; TRBD1 is possibly the D segment (5 matching bases). The DNA sequence is given as TGCGCCAGCAGCCGTTCGGGCAGGGCAACTAATGAAAAACTGTTTTTT. Protein translation: CASSRSGRATNEKLFF.